This T cell receptor (beta chain) was observed in a study of blood T cell repertoires in COVID-19. CDR3 length equals 16 residues. V was clipped by 6 bases and J by 7 bases; unmatched bases: 15. The germline V gene has CDR1 MDHEN and CDR2 SYDVKM. Profiled with immunoSEQ multiplex PCR; TCRdb holds only in-frame clones, not every one. The table shows roughly 380,000 clones, with 89% occurring only once. Seattle patients were enrolled during active infection and followed longitudinally. This clone was detected only once. This sequence was found in a woman aged 40 to 50 with COVID-19, enrolled during active disease. The sequenced material came from peripheral blood. V and J are TRBV28 and TRBJ1-5, with TRBD1 identical over 7 bases. In nucleotides, the CDR3 is TGTGCCAGCAGATCCTCCCTTGGGACAGCCGGCCAGCCCCAGCATTTT. Amino acid sequence: CASRSSLGTAGQPQHF.